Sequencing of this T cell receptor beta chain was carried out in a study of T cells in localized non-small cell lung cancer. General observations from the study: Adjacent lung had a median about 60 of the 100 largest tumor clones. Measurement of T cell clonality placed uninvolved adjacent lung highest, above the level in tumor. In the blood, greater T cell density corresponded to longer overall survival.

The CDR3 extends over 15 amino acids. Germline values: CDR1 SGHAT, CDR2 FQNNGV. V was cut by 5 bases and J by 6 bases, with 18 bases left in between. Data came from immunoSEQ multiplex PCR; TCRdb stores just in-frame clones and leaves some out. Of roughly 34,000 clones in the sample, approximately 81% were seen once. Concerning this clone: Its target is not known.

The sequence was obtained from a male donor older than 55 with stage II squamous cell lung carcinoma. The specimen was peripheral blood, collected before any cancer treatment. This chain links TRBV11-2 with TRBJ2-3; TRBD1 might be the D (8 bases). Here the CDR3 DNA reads TGTGCCAGCAGCCCACAGGGGGGGGTTGTGGATACGCAGTATTTT. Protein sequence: CASSPQGGVVDTQYF.